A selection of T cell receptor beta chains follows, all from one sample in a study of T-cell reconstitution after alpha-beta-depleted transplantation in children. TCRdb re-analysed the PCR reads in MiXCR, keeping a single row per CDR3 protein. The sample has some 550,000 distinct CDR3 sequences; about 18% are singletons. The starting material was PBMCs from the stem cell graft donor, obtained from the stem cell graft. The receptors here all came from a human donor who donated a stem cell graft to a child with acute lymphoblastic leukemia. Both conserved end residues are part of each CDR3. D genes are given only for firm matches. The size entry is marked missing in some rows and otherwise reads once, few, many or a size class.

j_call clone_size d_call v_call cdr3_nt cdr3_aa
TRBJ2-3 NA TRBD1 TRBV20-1 TGCAGTGCCATCCGGGACAGAGGGCCGCACACAGATACGCAGTATTTT CSAIRDRGPHTDTQYF
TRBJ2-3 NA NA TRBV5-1 TGCGCCAGCGGCCCGGACAGTTCCCATTCCTATAGCACAGATACGCAGTATTTT CASGPDSSHSYSTDTQYF
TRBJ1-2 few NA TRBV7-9 TGTGCCAGCAGCCCCTACCCGGCAGACGCCTCACCTTATGGCTACACCTTC CASSPYPADASPYGYTF
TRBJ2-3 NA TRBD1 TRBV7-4 TGTGCCAGCAGCTCGGGGACAGGGACTAGCACAGATACGCAGTATTTT CASSSGTGTSTDTQYF
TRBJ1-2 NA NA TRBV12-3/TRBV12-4 TGTGCCAGCAGGCGCCGGGGGAACTATGGCTACACCTTC CASRRRGNYGYTF
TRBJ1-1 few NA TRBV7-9 TGTGCCAGCAGCGCGGTTGGGGGCTCTGAAAATGAAGCTTTCTTT CASSAVGGSENEAFF
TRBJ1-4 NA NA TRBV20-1 TGCAGTGCTGATGCCCAGTCAGGGAAAAAACTGTTTTTT CSADAQSGKKLFF
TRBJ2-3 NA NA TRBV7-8 TGTGCCAGCAGCTTAGCGCGGCTAGCTACAGATACGCAGTATTTT CASSLARLATDTQYF
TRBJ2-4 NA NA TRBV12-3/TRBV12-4 TGTGCCAGCAGTTTTCAAAGCCTAGCCAAAAACGTTCAGTACTTC CASSFQSLAKNVQYF
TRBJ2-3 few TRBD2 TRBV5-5 TGTGCCAGCAGCCGCCAGCGGGAGGGCTACACAGATACGCAGTATTTT CASSRQREGYTDTQYF
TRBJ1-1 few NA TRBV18 TGTGCCAGCTCACCCCGCGGCGTTGGGGGACAACGTGGAGCTTTCTTT CASSPRGVGGQRGAFF
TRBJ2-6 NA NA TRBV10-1 TGCGCCATTCCGGACGGGCCCTCTGGGGCCAACGTCCTGACTTTC CAIPDGPSGANVLTF
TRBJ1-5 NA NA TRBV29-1 TGCAGCGTTGTTTCAGGCTACAATCAGCCCCAGCATTTT CSVVSGYNQPQHF
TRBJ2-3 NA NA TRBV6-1 TGTGCCAGCAGCCCAGTAACTGGGGAGGGGGGCACAGATACGCAGTATTTT CASSPVTGEGGTDTQYF
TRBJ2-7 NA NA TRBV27 TGTGCCAGCAAGGTCGGGCCGGGTGCCCACGAGCAGTACTTC CASKVGPGAHEQYF
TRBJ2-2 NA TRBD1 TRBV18 TGTGCCAGCTCACCAGCGGGACAGGGGAACACCGGGGAGCTGTTTTTT CASSPAGQGNTGELFF
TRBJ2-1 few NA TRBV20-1 TGCAGTGCTAGGAGGGCTAGCGCAATCTCCTACAATGAGCAGTTCTTC CSARRASAISYNEQFF
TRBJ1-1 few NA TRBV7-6 TGTGCCAGCAGCCCCGCGGGGGGCCAAGCTTTCTTT CASSPAGGQAFF
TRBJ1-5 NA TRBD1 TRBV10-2 TGCGCCAGCAGCGTGGACAGGGCAGATAATCAGCCCCAGCATTTT CASSVDRADNQPQHF
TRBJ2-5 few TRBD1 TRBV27 TGTGCCAGCGGGACAGGGCTCCAGGAGACCCAGTACTTC CASGTGLQETQYF
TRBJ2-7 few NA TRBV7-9 TGTGCCAGCCGTCGGGACCGAGATTTTTCCTACGAGCAGTACTTC CASRRDRDFSYEQYF
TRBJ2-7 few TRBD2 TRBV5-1 TGCGCCAGCAGCTTCGGGGGAGGGCCTACCTACGAGCAGTACTTC CASSFGGGPTYEQYF
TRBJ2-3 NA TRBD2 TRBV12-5 TGTGCTAGTGGCCCGGGACTAGCGGGAGTCACAGATACGCAGTATTTT CASGPGLAGVTDTQYF